This TCR beta chain was identified during a study of T-cell reconstitution after alpha-beta-depleted transplantation in children (dated by TCRdb to about 2016). For the study in its entirety: Using TCR repertoire profiling, the study followed T-cell immune reconstitution in a quantitative way in children after TCRalphabeta/CD19-depleted allogeneic hematopoietic cell transplantation.

Library preparation was by PCR. The reads were generated on an Illumina HiSeq 2500. TCR libraries were prepared with molecular barcoding, using unique molecular identifiers to normalize TCRbeta repertoire quantification. In-frame beta chains were kept once TCRdb had trimmed the public reads at Q25 with fastp and called clones with MiXCR. Rows matching on CDR3 protein sequence are summarized as one entry with the most common DNA and genes. For this sample there are about 58,000 distinct CDR3 sequences; 40% to 55% appear just once. The top ten hold approximately 98% of the sample. Comments on this clonotype: Its specific antigen is unknown. No base quality values were provided; no much bigger clone lies one nucleotide off.

In the paper's terms, the treatment or condition label means: allogeneic hematopoietic cell transplantation with graft depleted of TCRalphabeta T cells and CD19 B cells. The transplant recipients were children given TCRalphabeta/CD19-depleted allogeneic hematopoietic cell grafts. CDR1 KGHDR and CDR2 SFDVKD are derived from the germline V gene. V ends up 11 bases short and J 2 bases short, with an unmatched junction base count of 4. The CDR3 measures 14 amino acids from cysteine to phenylalanine. Here the CDR3 DNA is all that survives: 42 bases in frame from base 1. Overall results and qualifications from the work: Hyperexpanded clone frequencies declined over subsequent months; after one year, T-cell counts and TCRbeta diversity were mostly attributed to newly produced T cells. In some patients, high TCRbeta diversity at day 60 was attributed to recipient T cells and intrathymic progenitors that had survived conditioning. The apparently early recovery of alphabetaT-cell counts about two months after transplant reportedly depended on only several hundred rapidly expanded clones that came from non-depleted graft cells.

Sequencing used PBMCs, mostly from graft donor cells, obtained 360 days after TCRalphabeta/CD19-depleted stem cell transplant. This receptor was obtained from a male patient between 10 and 17 years old who had a stem cell transplant for acute lymphoblastic leukemia, so the T cells may come from the graft donor. The receptor chain draws on TRBV24-1 and TRBJ2-2; a stretch of 10 junction bases matches TRBD2. The DNA is as follows: TGTGCCAGCGGACTAGCGGCCAACACCGGGGAGCTGTTTTTT. The encoded protein is CASGLAANTGELFF.